What follows describes a single T cell receptor beta chain. Its target is not known. The data stem from a study of T cell responses to AZD1222 COVID-19 vaccine. Study conclusions and caveats: Vaccine-associated CD4 TCRs spanned spike, dominant at 160-218 and 743-854. Repertoires were sampled only after the peak T cell response.

Sequencing was performed with immunoSEQ multiplex PCR; in TCRdb, only in-frame clones are kept and a portion is missing. The sample yields about 83,000 clones, 75% to 95% seen once. In germline, CDR1 is MNHEY, CDR2 SMNVEV (reference sequence). Trimming removed 6 bases from V and 5 bases from J, with 16 bases in between. The CDR3 totals 15 residues. Some second doses came at about 4 weeks and others at about 12 weeks; these were pooled. The sample was peripheral blood, taken 28 days after the second AZD1222 dose. The clonotype comes from an adult who received the AZD1222 COVID-19 vaccine. The rearrangement joins TRBV27 to TRBJ1-4, with a possible D match to TRBD1 (5 bases). CDR3 region: CASRPMTELNEKLFF. The CDR3, as DNA: TGTGCCAGCAGACCTATGACAGAACTGAATGAAAAACTGTTTTTT.